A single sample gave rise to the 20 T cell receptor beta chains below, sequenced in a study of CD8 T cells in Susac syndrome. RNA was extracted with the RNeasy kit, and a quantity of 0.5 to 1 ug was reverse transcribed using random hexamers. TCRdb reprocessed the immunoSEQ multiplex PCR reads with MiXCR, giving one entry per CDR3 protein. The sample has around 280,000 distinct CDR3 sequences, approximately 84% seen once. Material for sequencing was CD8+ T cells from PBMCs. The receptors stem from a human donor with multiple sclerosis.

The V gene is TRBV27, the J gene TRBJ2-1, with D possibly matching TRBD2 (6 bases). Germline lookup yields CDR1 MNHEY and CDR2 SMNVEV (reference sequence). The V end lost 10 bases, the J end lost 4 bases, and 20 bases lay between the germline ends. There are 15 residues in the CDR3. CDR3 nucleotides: TGTGCCAACAGACCGCAGCGGGTACTATACAATGAGCAGTTCTTC. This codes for CANRPQRVLYNEQFF.

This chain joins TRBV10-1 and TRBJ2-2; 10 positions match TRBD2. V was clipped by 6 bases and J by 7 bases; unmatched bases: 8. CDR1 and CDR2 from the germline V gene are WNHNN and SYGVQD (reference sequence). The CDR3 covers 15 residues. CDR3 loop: CASSRGTSEYGELFF. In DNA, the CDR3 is TGCGCCAGCAGCCGTGGGACTAGCGAGTACGGGGAGCTGTTTTTT.

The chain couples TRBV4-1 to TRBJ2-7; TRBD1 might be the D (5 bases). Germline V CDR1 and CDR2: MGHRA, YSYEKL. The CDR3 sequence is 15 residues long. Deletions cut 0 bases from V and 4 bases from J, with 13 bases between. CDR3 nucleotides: TGCGCCAGCAGCCAAGAACGCCAGGGAAGGTACGAGCAGTACTTC. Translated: CASSQERQGRYEQYF.

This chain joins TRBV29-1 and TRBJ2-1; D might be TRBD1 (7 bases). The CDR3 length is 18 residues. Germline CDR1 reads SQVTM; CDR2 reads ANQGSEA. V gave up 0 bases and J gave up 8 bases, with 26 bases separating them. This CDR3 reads CSVEDPNRGGLRMDEQFF. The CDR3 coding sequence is TGCAGCGTTGAAGATCCTAACAGGGGAGGTTTGAGGATGGATGAGCAGTTCTTC.

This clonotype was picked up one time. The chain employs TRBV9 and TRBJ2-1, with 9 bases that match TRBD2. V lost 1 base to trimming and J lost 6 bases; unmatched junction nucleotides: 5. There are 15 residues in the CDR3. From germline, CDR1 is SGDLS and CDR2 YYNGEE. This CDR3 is CASSVPSGAPNEQFF. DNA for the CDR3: TGTGCCAGCAGCGTACCTAGCGGGGCTCCCAATGAGCAGTTCTTC.

The CDR3 spells CASDRGKGTEAFF. The CDR3, as DNA: TGTGCCAGCGATCGGGGCAAAGGCACTGAAGCTTTCTTT. The rearrangement joins TRBV9 to TRBJ1-1; D possibly corresponds to TRBD1 (5 bases). The V gene lost 7 bases and the J gene lost 4 bases, with 14 bases spanning the gap. CDR3 length: 13 amino acids. Germline assignment: CDR1 SGDLS and CDR2 YYNGEE.

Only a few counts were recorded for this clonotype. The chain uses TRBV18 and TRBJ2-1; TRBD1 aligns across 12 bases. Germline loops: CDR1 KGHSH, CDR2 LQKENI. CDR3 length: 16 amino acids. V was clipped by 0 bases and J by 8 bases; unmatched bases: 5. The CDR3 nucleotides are TGTGCCAGCTCACCACCTAAGGGACAGGGGGCCGATGAGCAGTTCTTC. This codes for CASSPPKGQGADEQFF.

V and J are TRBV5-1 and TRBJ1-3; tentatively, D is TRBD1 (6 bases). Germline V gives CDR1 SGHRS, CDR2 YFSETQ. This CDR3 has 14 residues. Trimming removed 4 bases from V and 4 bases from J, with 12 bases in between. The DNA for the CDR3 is TGCGCCAGCAGCCAAGACAGGAGAGGAAACACCATATATTTT. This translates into CASSQDRRGNTIYF.

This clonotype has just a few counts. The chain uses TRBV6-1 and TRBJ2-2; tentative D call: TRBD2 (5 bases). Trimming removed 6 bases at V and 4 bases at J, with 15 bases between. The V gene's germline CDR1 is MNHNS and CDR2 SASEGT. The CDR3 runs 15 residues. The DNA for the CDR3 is TGTGCCAGCAGCCCCCGGGTAGCGTCCACCGGGGAGCTGTTTTTT. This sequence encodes CASSPRVASTGELFF.

DNA for the CDR3: TGTGCCGGAAGCAGGGGCGCTGAAGCTTTCTTT. Translated: CAGSRGAEAFF. J is TRBJ1-1 and V is TRBV7-9; the D gene is possibly TRBD1 (6 bases). CDR1 and CDR2 from the germline V gene are SEHNR and FQNEAQ (reference sequence). Trimming cost V 11 bases and J 6 bases, with 13 bases left between them. This CDR3 is built from 11 residues.

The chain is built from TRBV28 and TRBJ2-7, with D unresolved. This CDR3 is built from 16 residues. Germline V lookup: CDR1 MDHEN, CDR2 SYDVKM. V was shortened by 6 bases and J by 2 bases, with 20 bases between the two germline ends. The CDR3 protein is CASSTPSDPTPYEQYF. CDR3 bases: TGTGCCAGCAGCACGCCCTCGGATCCAACACCCTACGAGCAGTACTTC.

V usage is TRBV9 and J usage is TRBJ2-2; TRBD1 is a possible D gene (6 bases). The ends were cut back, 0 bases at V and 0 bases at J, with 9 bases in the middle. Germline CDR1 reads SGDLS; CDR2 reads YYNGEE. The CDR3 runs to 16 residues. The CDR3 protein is CASSVEGHPNTGELFF. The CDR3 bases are TGTGCCAGCAGCGTAGAGGGACACCCGAACACCGGGGAGCTGTTTTTT. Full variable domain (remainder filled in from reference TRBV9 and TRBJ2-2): DSGVTQTPKHLITATGQRVTLRCSPRSGDLSVYWYQQSLDQGLQFLIQYYNGEERAKGNILERFSAQQFPDLHSELNLSSLELGDSALYFCASSVEGHPNTGELFFGEGSRLTVL.

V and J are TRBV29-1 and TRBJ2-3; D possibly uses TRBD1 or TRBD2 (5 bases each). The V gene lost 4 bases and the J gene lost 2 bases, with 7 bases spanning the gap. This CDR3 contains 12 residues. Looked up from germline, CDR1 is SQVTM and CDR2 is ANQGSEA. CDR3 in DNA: TGCAGCGTTGCCGGGACCACAGATACGCAGTATTTT. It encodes CSVAGTTDTQYF.

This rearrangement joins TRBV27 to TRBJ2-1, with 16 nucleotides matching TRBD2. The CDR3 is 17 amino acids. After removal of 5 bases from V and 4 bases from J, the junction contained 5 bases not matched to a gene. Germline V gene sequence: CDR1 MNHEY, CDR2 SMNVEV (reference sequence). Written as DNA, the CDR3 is TGTGCCAGCAGTCCGGGACTAGCGGGGGGGATTTACAATGAGCAGTTCTTC. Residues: CASSPGLAGGIYNEQFF.

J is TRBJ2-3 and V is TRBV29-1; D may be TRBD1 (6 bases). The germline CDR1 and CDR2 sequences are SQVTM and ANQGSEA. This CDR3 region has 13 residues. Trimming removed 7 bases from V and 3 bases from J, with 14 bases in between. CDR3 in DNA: TGCAGCGCCGAACAGGGAAGGACAGATACGCAGTATTTT. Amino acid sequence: CSAEQGRTDTQYF.

This CDR3 is CASSFTEAGYNEQFF. CDR3 sequence (DNA): TGTGCCAGCAGTTTTACGGAAGCGGGCTACAATGAGCAGTTCTTC. The chain joins TRBV28 to TRBJ2-1; maybe TRBD2 (6 bases). Germline CDR1 and CDR2: MDHEN and SYDVKM. The CDR3 is made up of 15 amino acids. V lost 3 bases and J 3 bases, leaving 12 bases between the germline ends.

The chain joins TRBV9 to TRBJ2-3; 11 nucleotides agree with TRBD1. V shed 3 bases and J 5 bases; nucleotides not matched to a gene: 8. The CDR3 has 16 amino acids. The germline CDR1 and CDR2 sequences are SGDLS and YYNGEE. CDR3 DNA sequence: TGTGCCAGCAGCGGAGCTAAAGGGACAGGGGGAGATACGCAGTATTTT. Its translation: CASSGAKGTGGDTQYF. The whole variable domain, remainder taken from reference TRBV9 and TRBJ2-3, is DSGVTQTPKHLITATGQRVTLRCSPRSGDLSVYWYQQSLDQGLQFLIQYYNGEERAKGNILERFSAQQFPDLHSELNLSSLELGDSALYFCASSGAKGTGGDTQYFGPGTRLTVL.

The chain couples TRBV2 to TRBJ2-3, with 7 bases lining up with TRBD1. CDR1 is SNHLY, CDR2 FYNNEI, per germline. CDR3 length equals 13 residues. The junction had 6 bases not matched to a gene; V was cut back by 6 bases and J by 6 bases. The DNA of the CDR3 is TGTGCCAGCAGCCGACAGGGAACGGATACGCAGTATTTT. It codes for CASSRQGTDTQYF. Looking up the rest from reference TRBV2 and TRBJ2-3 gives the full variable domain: EPEVTQTPSHQVTQMGQEVILRCVPISNHLYFYWYRQILGQKVEFLVSFYNNEISEKSEIFDDQFSVERPDGSNFTLKIRSTKLEDSAMYFCASSRQGTDTQYFGPGTRLTVL.

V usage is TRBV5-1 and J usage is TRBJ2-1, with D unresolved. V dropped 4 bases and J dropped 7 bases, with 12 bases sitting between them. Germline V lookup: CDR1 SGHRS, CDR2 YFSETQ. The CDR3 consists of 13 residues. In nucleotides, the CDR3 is TGCGCCAGCAGCCTCTGGGTTGGGAATGAGCAGTTCTTC. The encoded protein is CASSLWVGNEQFF.

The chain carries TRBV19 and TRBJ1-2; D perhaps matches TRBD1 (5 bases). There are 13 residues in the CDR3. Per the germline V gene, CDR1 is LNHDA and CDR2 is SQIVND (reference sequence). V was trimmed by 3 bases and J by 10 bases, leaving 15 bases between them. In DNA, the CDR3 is TGTGCCAGTAGTATTACCCCCAGGGCGGCCTACACCTTC. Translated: CASSITPRAAYTF.